This T cell receptor (beta chain) was captured by sequencing in a study of blood T cell repertoires in COVID-19. Seattle patients were enrolled while actively infected and followed longitudinally. The table came from immunoSEQ multiplex PCR; TCRdb's copy has only in-frame clones and leaves some out. This table holds over 450,000 clones, 85% to 90% found once. Trimming took off 4 bases at V and 4 bases at J, with 16 bases between the two ends. This CDR3 spans 15 amino acids. Germline V gene lookup returns CDR1 MNHEY and CDR2 SMNVEV (reference sequence). The specimen sequenced was peripheral blood. The V gene is TRBV27, the J gene TRBJ1-2; D is unresolved. This sequence was found in a woman aged 45-65 years with COVID-19, enrolled during active disease. The CDR3 bases are TGTGCCAGCAGTTCCCAGCAGCGGGGTACCTATGGCTACACCTTC. Translating it yields CASSSQQRGTYGYTF.